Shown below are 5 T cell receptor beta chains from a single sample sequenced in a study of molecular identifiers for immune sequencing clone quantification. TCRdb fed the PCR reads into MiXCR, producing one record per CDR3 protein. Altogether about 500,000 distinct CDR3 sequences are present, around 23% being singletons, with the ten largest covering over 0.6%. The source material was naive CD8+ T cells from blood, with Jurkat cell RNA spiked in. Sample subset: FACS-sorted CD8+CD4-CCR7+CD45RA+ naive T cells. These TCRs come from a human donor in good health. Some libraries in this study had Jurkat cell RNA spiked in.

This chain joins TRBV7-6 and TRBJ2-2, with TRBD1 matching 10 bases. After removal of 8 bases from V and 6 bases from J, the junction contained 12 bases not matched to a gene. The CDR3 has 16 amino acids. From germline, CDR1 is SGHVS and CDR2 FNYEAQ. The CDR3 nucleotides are TGTGCCAGCGGCGGACGACAGGGGGCTACGGCCGGGGAGCTGTTTTTT. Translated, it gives CASGGRQGATAGELFF.

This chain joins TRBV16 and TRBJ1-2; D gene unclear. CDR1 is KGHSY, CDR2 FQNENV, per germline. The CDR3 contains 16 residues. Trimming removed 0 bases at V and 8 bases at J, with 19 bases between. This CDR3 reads CASSQSGKSSLEGYTF. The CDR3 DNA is TGTGCCAGCAGCCAATCGGGCAAATCCAGTTTAGAGGGCTACACCTTC.

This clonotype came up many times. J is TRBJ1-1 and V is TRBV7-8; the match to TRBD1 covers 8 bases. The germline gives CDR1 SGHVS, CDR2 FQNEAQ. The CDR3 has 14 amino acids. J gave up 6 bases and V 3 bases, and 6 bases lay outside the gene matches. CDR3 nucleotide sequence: TGTGCCAGCAGCTTCGGACAGGGATTGTCTGAAGCTTTCTTT. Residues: CASSFGQGLSEAFF.

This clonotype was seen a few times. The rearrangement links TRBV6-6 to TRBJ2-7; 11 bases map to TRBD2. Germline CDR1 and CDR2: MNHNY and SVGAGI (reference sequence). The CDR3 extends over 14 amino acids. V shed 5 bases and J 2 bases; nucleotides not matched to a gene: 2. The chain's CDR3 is CASSELAGAYEQYF. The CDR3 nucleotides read TGTGCCAGCAGTGAACTAGCGGGGGCCTACGAGCAGTACTTC.

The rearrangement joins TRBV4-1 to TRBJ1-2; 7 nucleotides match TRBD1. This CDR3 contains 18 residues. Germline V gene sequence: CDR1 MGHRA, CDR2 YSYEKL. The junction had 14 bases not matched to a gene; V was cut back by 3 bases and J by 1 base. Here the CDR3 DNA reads TGCGCCAGCAGCCATATTTCCCCCGGGACAGCTAGTAACTATGGCTACACCTTC. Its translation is CASSHISPGTASNYGYTF.